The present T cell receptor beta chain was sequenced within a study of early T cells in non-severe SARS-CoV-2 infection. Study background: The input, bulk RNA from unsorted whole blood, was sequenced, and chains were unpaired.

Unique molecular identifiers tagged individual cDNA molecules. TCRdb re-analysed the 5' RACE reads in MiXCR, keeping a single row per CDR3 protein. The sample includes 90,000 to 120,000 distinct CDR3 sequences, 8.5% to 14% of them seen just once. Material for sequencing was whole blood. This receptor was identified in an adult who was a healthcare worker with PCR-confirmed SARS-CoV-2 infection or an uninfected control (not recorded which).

CDR3 DNA sequence: TGTGCCAGCAGCTTAGCGCAGGGGTCTGGGGCCAACGTCCTGACTTTC. This gives the protein CASSLAQGSGANVLTF. The V gene is TRBV7-6, the J gene TRBJ2-6; a possible D gene is TRBD1 (6 bases). V was pared by 0 bases and J by 1 base, with 7 bases between. Per the germline V gene, CDR1 is SGHVS and CDR2 is FNYEAQ. CDR3 size: 16 residues.